The clone carrying this T cell receptor (beta chain) has just one count. Its antigen remains unknown. The sort gate was single viable CD3+CD4+CD8-CD45RO+ cells for memory CD4+ T cells. Positive selection with CD4 microbeads enriched total CD4+ T cells. This sample is drawn from a study of memory CD4+ T cells and cytomegalovirus serostatus. Study-wide findings and caveats: The CMV-associated TCR signature appears largely within the CD4+ memory repertoire.

Trimming cost V 4 bases and J 6 bases, with 12 bases left between them. CDR3 length equals 13 residues. CDR1 and CDR2 from the germline V gene are KGHSH and LQKENI. The table came from immunoSEQ multiplex PCR; TCRdb's copy has only in-frame clones and leaves some out. The table has about 59,000 clones, about 81% seen once. V gene TRBV18 combines with J gene TRBJ1-2; D is perhaps TRBD1 (5 bases). The sequenced material came from memory CD4+ T cells from blood. This sequence was found in an adult in good health and CMV-seronegative. The CDR3: CASSRGAGDGYTF. The CDR3 DNA sequence: TGTGCCAGCTCACGTGGGGCAGGAGATGGCTACACCTTC. The variable domain in full, with the rest retrieved from reference TRBV18 and TRBJ1-2, is NAGVMQNPRHLVRRRGQEARLRCSPMKGHSHVYWYRQLPEEGLKFMVYLQKENIIDESGMPKERFSAEFPKEGPSILRIQQVVRGDSAAYFCASSRGAGDGYTFGSGTRLTVV.